Listed below are T cell receptor beta chains from one sample, sequenced in a study of T cell repertoires in cytomegalovirus infection. TCRdb reprocessed the reads via MiXCR and lists one record per CDR3 protein. The data show some 900,000 distinct CDR3 sequences, less than 35% seen once. Their antigen targets remain unknown. This sample comprised cultured CD8+ T cells from PBMCs, obtained from culture after CMV antigen stimulation. Receptors were obtained from a human donor in good health (CMV status not recorded). Some clones in this sample may be carry-over from other donors' samples. CDR3s include the opening cysteine and the closing phenylalanine or tryptophan. The D gene is left open where the match is weak. Not every row has a clone size; where given, it reads once, few, many or a size class.

d_gene	j_gene	v_gene	abundance	CDR3nt	CDR3aa
TRBD1	TRBJ2-3	TRBV7-9	-	TGTGCCAGCAGCTTTACGTATGGGGACAGGGGTCAGTATTTT	CASSFTYGDRGQYF
-	TRBJ2-7	TRBV7-6	-	TGTGCCAGCAGCCCCGAGGGGGGGCCCTCCTACGAGCAGTACTTC	CASSPEGGPSYEQYF
TRBD1	TRBJ2-1	TRBV7-9	-	TGTGCCAGCAGCTCCACCCAGACAGGGGATTGCAATGAGCAGTTCTTC	CASSSTQTGDCNEQFF
TRBD1	TRBJ1-1	TRBV4-1	-	TGCGCCAGCAGCCCGTGGGGTAGGGGACAGATGAACACTGAAGCTTTCTTT	CASSPWGRGQMNTEAFF
TRBD2	TRBJ2-1	TRBV7-9	-	TGTGCCAGCAGCTTAGAAGGGCGAGCGGGGGGGGAGAATGAGCAGTTCTTC	CASSLEGRAGGENEQFF
-	TRBJ1-1	TRBV9	-	TGTGCCAGCGGTGGTGGTGTTCCTTCAAACACTGAAGCTTTCTTT	CASGGGVPSNTEAFF
-	TRBJ1-1	TRBV15	-	TGTGCCACCAGCAGAGACACCTACACTGAAGCTTTCTTT	CATSRDTYTEAFF
TRBD2	TRBJ2-3	TRBV7-8	few	TGTGCCAGCACTTTAAGCGGGGGGGCGGTCACAGATACGCAGTATTTT	CASTLSGGAVTDTQYF
TRBD2	TRBJ2-2	TRBV2	many	TGTGCCAGCAGTGATCGGACTAGCGGGGACCTACACACCGGGGAGCTGTTTTTT	CASSDRTSGDLHTGELFF
-	TRBJ2-1	TRBV11-2	few	TGTGCCAGCTCAGCTTGGAATAGGGGTGGGTTGGACAATGAGCAGTTCTTC	CASSAWNRGGLDNEQFF
TRBD1	TRBJ1-1	TRBV12-3/TRBV12-4	many	TGTGCCAGCAGGGAGGGGGCAGGTGAAGCTTTCTTT	CASREGAGEAFF
-	TRBJ2-5	TRBV7-2	many	TGTGCCAGCAGCTTAGAACTTAACAGGGTCCAAGAGACCCAGTACTTC	CASSLELNRVQETQYF
TRBD2	TRBJ2-7	TRBV20-1	-	TGCAGTGCTAGAGTTTCCAAGACTAGCAGAAGAAACTACGAGCAGTACTTC	CSARVSKTSRRNYEQYF
-	TRBJ2-1	TRBV5-4	-	TGTGCCAGCAGCTTGGAGGGTTCTAGGAGCTCCTACAATGAGCAGTTCTTC	CASSLEGSRSSYNEQFF
TRBD2	TRBJ2-1	TRBV2	-	TGTGCCAGCGGCGGACCGGGACTAGCGGGCAATGAGCAGTTCTTC	CASGGPGLAGNEQFF
TRBD2	TRBJ2-3	TRBV7-7	few	TGTGCTAGCAGCGTCGGGGGACTAGCATGGGATACGCAGTATTTT	CASSVGGLAWDTQYF
TRBD1	TRBJ2-7	TRBV7-9	-	TGTGCCAGCTATCTTCTCCGGGACAGGAATTACGAGCAGTACTTC	CASYLLRDRNYEQYF
TRBD2	TRBJ2-3	TRBV7-6	-	TGTGCCAGCAGCCCTCTAGCGGGGGGGCGTCTAGATACGCAGTATTTT	CASSPLAGGRLDTQYF
TRBD2	TRBJ2-7	TRBV12-3/TRBV12-4	-	TGTGCCAGCAGTATTACTAGCGGGGGGGAGTACGAGCAGTACTTC	CASSITSGGEYEQYF
TRBD1	TRBJ1-1	TRBV5-6	-	TGTGCCAGCAGTGTCCAGGGGGCAAGGAAGAACACTGAAGCTTTCTTT	CASSVQGARKNTEAFF
-	TRBJ2-7	TRBV7-2	many	TGTGCCAGCAGTGATCTTGGGCCAGCCTCCTACGAGCAGTACTTC	CASSDLGPASYEQYF
TRBD1	TRBJ1-3	TRBV7-2	many	TGTGCCAGCAGCCCCCTACAGGGGGCTAGAGGAAACACCATATATTTT	CASSPLQGARGNTIYF
TRBD2	TRBJ2-2	TRBV7-8	many	TGTGCCAGCAGCTTAGATCGGGGGGGAATCACCGGGGAGCTGTTTTTT	CASSLDRGGITGELFF
-	TRBJ1-4	TRBV2	few	TGTGCCAGCAGCGGTGGACGGGAAAAACTGTTTTTT	CASSGGREKLFF
TRBD2	TRBJ2-1	TRBV15	few	TGTGCCACCAGCAGCGGCGGGGGGGCCGCCCGCGAGCAGTTCTTC	CATSSGGGAAREQFF
TRBD2	TRBJ2-2	TRBV6-6	-	TGTGCCAGCACCGAACCGGGACTAGCGAACACCGGGGAGCTGTTTTTT	CASTEPGLANTGELFF
TRBD1	TRBJ1-5	TRBV4-1	-	TGCGCCAGCAGCCAAGAGGACAGGGGAGGCAATCAGCCCCAGCATTTT	CASSQEDRGGNQPQHF
-	TRBJ2-1	TRBV19	-	TGTGTCAGTAGTATAGTTCCGGCAGGGGCAAGATTTATGGACAATGAGCAGTTCTTC	CVSSIVPAGARFMDNEQFF
-	TRBJ1-2	TRBV4-1	-	TGCGCCAGCAGTGGTGGTCACGGTAACGGCTACACCTTC	CASSGGHGNGYTF
-	TRBJ1-1	TRBV5-3	-	TGTGCCAGCAGCTTAATAAACGGCCTGAACAATGAAGCTTTCTTT	CASSLINGLNNEAFF
-	TRBJ2-1	TRBV20-1	-	TGCAGTGCTAGAGATCTCGACGGGGTTAGCTACAATGAGCAGTTCTTC	CSARDLDGVSYNEQFF
-	TRBJ1-1	TRBV25-1	-	TGTGCCAGCAGTGACAATCAAAGGAACACTGAAGCTTTCTTT	CASSDNQRNTEAFF
-	TRBJ2-3	TRBV6-2/TRBV6-3	few	TGTGCCAGCAGTTACTCCCTGGGCCCGGGGACCACAGATACGCAGTATTTT	CASSYSLGPGTTDTQYF
-	TRBJ2-5	TRBV12-3/TRBV12-4	few	TGTGCCAGCAGTCTTTACCGGGACACAGAGTCAGAGACCCAGTACTTC	CASSLYRDTESETQYF
-	TRBJ2-1	TRBV19	-	TGTGCCAGTAGCCAGGGCCTCAATGAGCAGTTCTTC	CASSQGLNEQFF
-	TRBJ2-7	TRBV7-9	few	TGTGCCAGCAGCTCCCCCTCCCACTACGAGCAGTACTTC	CASSSPSHYEQYF
-	TRBJ2-1	TRBV2	once	TGTGCCACTCTTAGTAACTACTCCTACAATGAGCAGTTCTTC	CATLSNYSYNEQFF
-	TRBJ2-2	TRBV7-8	few	TGTGCCAGCAGCTTAGTCCCGGGGGATAGCACCGGGGAGCTGTTTTTT	CASSLVPGDSTGELFF
-	TRBJ2-1	TRBV19	-	TGTGCCAGTAGTACGGACTCACTTCTAGAGCAGTTCTTC	CASSTDSLLEQFF
TRBD1	TRBJ2-7	TRBV19	-	TGTGCCAGTAGTATCGTTTTCCGGACAGGGGTCTCCTACGAGCAGTACTTC	CASSIVFRTGVSYEQYF
TRBD1	TRBJ2-3	TRBV7-9	few	TGTGCCAGCAGCTTAGCGGGGACAGGCACAGATACGCAGTATTTT	CASSLAGTGTDTQYF
-	TRBJ2-7	TRBV10-3	few	TGTGCCATCAGTGAGAGAGTTGATAGAGCCTACGAGCAGTACTTC	CAISERVDRAYEQYF
-	TRBJ1-2	TRBV7-8	-	TGTGCCAGCAGCTTAGCGCTGGGTACAGCCAACTATGACTACACCTTC	CASSLALGTANYDYTF
-	TRBJ2-1	TRBV4-1	-	TGCGCCAGCACGAGGGGGGGGTCCCTCCTTGCACACAATGAGCAGTTCTTC	CASTRGGSLLAHNEQFF
-	TRBJ1-5	TRBV6-1	-	TGTGCCAGCAGTGACCACAGCCGGGGGGCTTGGCAGCCCCAGCATTTT	CASSDHSRGAWQPQHF